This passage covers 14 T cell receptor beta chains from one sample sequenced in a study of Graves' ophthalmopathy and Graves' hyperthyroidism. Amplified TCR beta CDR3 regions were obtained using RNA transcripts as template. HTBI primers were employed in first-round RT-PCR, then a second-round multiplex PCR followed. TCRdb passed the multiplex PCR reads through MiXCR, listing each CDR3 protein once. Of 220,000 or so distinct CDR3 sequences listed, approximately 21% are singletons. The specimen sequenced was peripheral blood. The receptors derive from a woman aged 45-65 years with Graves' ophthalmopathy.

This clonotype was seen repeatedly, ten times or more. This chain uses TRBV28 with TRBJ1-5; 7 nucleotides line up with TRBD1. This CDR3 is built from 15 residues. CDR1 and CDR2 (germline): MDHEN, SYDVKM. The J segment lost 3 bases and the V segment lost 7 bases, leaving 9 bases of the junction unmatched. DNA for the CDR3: TGTGCCAGCATCACGTCCGGGACAGACAATCAGCCCCAGCATTTT. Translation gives CASITSGTDNQPQHF.

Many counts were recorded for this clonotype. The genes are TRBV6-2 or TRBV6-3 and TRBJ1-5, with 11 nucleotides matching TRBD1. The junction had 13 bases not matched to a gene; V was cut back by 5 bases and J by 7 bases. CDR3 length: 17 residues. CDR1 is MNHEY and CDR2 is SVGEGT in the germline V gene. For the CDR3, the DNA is TGTGCCAGCAGTCGGCCGGGACAGGGGGGAGTAGTCCAGCCCCAGCATTTT. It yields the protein CASSRPGQGGVVQPQHF.

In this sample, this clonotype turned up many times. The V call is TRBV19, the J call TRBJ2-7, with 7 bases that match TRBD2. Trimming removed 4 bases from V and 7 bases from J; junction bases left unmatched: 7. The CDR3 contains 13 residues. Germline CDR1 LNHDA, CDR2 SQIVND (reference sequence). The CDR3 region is CASSTRLAGEQYF. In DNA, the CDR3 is TGTGCCAGTAGTACGCGACTAGCAGGGGAGCAGTACTTC.

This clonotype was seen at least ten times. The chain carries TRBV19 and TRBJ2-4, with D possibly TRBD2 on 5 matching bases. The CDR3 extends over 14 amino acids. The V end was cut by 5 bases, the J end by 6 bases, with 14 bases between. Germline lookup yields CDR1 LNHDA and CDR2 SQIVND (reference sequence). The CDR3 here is CASSGRSGINIQYF. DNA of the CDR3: TGTGCCAGTAGTGGACGAAGCGGCATAAACATTCAGTACTTC.

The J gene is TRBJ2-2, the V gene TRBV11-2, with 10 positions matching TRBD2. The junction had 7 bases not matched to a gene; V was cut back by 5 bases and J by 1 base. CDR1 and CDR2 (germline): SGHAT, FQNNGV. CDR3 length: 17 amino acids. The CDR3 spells CASSHTGLARNTGELFF. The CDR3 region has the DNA TGTGCCAGCAGCCATACGGGACTAGCGAGGAACACCGGGGAGCTGTTTTTT. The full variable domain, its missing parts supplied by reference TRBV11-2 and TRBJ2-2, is EAGVAQSPRYKIIEKRQSVAFWCNPISGHATLYWYQQILGQGPKLLIQFQNNGVVDDSQLPKDRFSAERLKGVDSTLKIQPAKLEDSAVYLCASSHTGLARNTGELFFGEGSRLTVL.

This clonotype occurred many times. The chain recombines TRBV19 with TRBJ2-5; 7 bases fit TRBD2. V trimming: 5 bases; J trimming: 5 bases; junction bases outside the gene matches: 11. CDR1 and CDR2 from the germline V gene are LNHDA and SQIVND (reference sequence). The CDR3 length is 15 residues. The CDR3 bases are TGTGCCAGTAGTTCCGCGGGAGTTCGAACGGAGACCCAGTACTTC. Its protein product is CASSSAGVRTETQYF.

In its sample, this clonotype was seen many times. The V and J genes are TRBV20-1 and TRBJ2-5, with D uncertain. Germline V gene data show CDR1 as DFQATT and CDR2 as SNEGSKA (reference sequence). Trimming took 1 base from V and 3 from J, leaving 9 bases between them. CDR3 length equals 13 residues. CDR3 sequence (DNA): TGCAGTGCTAGAGCCAGCTGGGAAGAGACCCAGTACTTC. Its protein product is CSARASWEETQYF.

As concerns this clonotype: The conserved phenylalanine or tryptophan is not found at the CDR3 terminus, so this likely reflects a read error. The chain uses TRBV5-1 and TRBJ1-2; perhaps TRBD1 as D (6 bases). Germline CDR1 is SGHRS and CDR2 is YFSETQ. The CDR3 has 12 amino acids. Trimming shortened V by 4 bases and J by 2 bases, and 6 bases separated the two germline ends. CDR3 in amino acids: CASSTGNYGYTV. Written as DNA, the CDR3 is TGCGCCAGCAGCACAGGGAACTATGGCTACACCGTC.

CDR3 residues: CASTPRDSDTGELFF. CDR3 nucleotide sequence: TGTGCCAGCACCCCGAGGGACAGTGACACCGGGGAGCTGTTTTTT. This rearrangement joins TRBV6-1 to TRBJ2-2; 7 positions agree with TRBD1. The germline V gene encodes CDR1 MNHNS and CDR2 SASEGT. J gave up 3 bases and V 7 bases, and 8 bases lay outside the gene matches. CDR3 length equals 15 residues.

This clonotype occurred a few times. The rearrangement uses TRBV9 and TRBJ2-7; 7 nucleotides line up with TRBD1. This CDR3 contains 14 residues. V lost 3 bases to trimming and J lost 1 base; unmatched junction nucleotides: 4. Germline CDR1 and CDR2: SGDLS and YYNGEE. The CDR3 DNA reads TGTGCCAGCAGCGCGGACAGGTATTCCTACGAGCAGTACTTC. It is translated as CASSADRYSYEQYF. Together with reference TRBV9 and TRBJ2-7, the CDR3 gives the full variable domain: DSGVTQTPKHLITATGQRVTLRCSPRSGDLSVYWYQQSLDQGLQFLIQYYNGEERAKGNILERFSAQQFPDLHSELNLSSLELGDSALYFCASSADRYSYEQYFGPGTRLTVT.

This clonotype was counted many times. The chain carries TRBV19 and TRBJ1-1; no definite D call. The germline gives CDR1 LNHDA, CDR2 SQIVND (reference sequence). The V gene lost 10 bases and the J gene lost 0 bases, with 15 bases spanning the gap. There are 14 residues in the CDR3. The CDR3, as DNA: TGTGCCACACGACCCCCAGGAATGAACACTGAAGCTTTCTTT. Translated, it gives CATRPPGMNTEAFF.

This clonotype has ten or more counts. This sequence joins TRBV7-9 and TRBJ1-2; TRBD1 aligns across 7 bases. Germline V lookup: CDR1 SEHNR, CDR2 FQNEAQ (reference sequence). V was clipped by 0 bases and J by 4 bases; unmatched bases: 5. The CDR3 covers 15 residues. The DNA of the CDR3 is TGTGCCAGCAGCTTAGCGGCAGGGGGGGCCTATGGCTACACCTTC. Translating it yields CASSLAAGGAYGYTF. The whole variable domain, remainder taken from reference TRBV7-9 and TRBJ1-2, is DTGVSQNPRHKITKRGQNVTFRCDPISEHNRLYWYRQTLGQGPEFLTYFQNEAQLEKSRLLSDRFSAERPKGSFSTLEIQRTEQGDSAMYLCASSLAAGGAYGYTFGSGTRLTVV.

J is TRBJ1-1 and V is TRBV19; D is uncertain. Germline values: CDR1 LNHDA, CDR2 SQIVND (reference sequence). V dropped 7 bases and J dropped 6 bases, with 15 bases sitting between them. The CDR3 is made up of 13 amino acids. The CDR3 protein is CASTVQSVAEAFF. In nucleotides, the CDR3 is TGTGCCAGTACGGTCCAATCGGTCGCTGAAGCTTTCTTT.

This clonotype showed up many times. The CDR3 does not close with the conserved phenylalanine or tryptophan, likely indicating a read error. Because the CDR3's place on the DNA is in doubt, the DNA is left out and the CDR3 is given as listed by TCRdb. CDR3: CASRPRELWLHL. The chain joins TRBV12-3 or TRBV12-4 to TRBJ1-2; the DNA was not compared with TRBD1, the D call given in the table. The CDR3 sequence runs 12 residues, both termini included.